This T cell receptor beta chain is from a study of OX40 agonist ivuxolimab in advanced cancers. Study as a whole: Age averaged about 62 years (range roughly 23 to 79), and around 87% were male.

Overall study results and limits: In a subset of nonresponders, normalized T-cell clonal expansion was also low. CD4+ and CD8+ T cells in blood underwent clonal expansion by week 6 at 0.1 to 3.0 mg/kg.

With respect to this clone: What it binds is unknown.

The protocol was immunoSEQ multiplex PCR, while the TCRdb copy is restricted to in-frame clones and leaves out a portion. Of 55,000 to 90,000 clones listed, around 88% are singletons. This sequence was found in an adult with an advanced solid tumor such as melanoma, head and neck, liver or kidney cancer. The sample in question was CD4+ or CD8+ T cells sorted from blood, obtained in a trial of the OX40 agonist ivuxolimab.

Here the CDR3 DNA reads TGTGCCAGCAGCCGAGGAGATTCATTAAACACTGAAGCTTTCTTT. This codes for CASSRGDSLNTEAFF. V is TRBV5-8 and J is TRBJ1-1, with D unresolved. The germline V gene encodes CDR1 SGHTS and CDR2 YDEGEE. The CDR3 spans 15 residues. Trimming removed 4 bases at V and 2 bases at J, with 15 bases between.